These 31 T cell receptor beta chains came from one sample sequenced in a study of molecular identifiers for immune sequencing clone quantification. TCRdb reprocessed the PCR reads with MiXCR, giving one entry per CDR3 protein. The sample consists of some 580,000 distinct CDR3 sequences, about 25% of them appearing once. Sample: naive CD8+ T cells from blood, with Jurkat cell RNA spiked in. Subset meaning: FACS-sorted CD8+CD4-CCR7+CD45RA+ naive T cells. The receptor set was obtained from a human donor in good health. Some libraries in this study had Jurkat cell RNA spiked in.

This clonotype was counted at least ten times. The chain links TRBV29-1 to TRBJ1-3; no clear D gene. CDR3 length: 13 amino acids. Trimming removed 4 bases from V and 0 bases from J, with 7 bases in between. Germline-derived CDR1 and CDR2 are SQVTM and ANQGSEA. Here the CDR3 DNA reads TGCAGCGTTGTCCGAGACTCTGGAAACACCATATATTTT. Encoded protein: CSVVRDSGNTIYF.

This clonotype was counted between two and nine times. The gene calls are TRBV12-3 or TRBV12-4 and TRBJ2-2; D is unclear. V was pared by 4 bases and J by 6 bases, with 15 bases between. The CDR3 loop spans 15 amino acids. Here the CDR3 DNA reads TGTGCCAGCAGTTCGGGCAGCCATGCTGCCGGGGAGCTGTTTTTT. Encoded protein: CASSSGSHAAGELFF.

Of note for this clonotype: The junction shows a germline mismatch at one end, possibly a read error. CDR3 sequence (DNA): TGTGCCATCAGTGAGTCAGGAGGGGGCGCGAACACCGGGGAGCTGTTTTTT. Translated, it gives CAISESGGGANTGELFF. The chain links TRBV24-1 to TRBJ2-2; D possibly corresponds to TRBD1 (7 bases). CDR1 is KGHDR, CDR2 SFDVKD, per germline. CDR3 length: 17 residues.

There are many counts of this clonotype. The chain carries TRBV4-1 and TRBJ2-3; a weak D match, TRBD2 (6 bases). The V end lost 0 bases, the J end lost 4 bases, and 8 bases lay between the germline ends. This CDR3 comprises 14 residues. Germline V gene sequence: CDR1 MGHRA, CDR2 YSYEKL. As DNA, the CDR3 is TGCGCCAGCAGCCAAGAAACTAGCTCAGATACGCAGTATTTT. This codes for CASSQETSSDTQYF.

This rearrangement joins TRBV30 to TRBJ2-1, with D possibly being TRBD2 (6 bases). This CDR3 spans 13 amino acids. Looked up from germline, CDR1 is GTSNPN and CDR2 is SVGIG (reference sequence). The ends were cut back, 6 bases at V and 2 bases at J, with 11 bases in the middle. The CDR3 DNA sequence: TGTGCCTGTCACCGGGGGACCTACAATGAGCAGTTCTTC. It codes for CACHRGTYNEQFF.

The chain uses TRBV9 and TRBJ2-1, with D perhaps TRBD2 (9 bases). The CDR3 contains 17 residues. V dropped 3 bases and J dropped 8 bases, with 24 bases sitting between them. Germline CDR1 SGDLS, CDR2 YYNGEE. The DNA of the CDR3 is TGTGCCAGCAGCGCCGGGGGTGGGCTAGCGGGACAGGATGAGCAGTTCTTC. This encodes CASSAGGGLAGQDEQFF.

This CDR3 reads CASSYPYPLGIVKNIQYF. DNA of the CDR3: TGTGCCAGCAGTTACCCTTACCCTCTGGGAATAGTCAAAAACATTCAGTACTTC. This chain connects TRBV6-6 to TRBJ2-4, with no clear D. The V end lost 2 bases, the J end lost 3 bases, and 20 bases lay between the germline ends. The CDR3 is 18 amino acids. Germline CDR1 and CDR2: MNHNY and SVGAGI (reference sequence).

This clonotype has only a few counts. The rearrangement uses TRBV12-3 or TRBV12-4 and TRBJ2-1; 8 nucleotides match TRBD2. The CDR3 runs 18 residues. The junction had 19 bases not matched to a gene; V was cut back by 4 bases and J by 8 bases. The CDR3 spells CASSSPLGERGSGDEQFF. In DNA, the CDR3 is TGTGCCAGCAGTTCCCCCCTGGGGGAGCGGGGGTCTGGGGATGAGCAGTTCTTC.

The sample holds many counts of this clonotype. The V call is TRBV4-1, the J call TRBJ2-3, with D uncertain. V lost 7 bases, J lost 0 bases, and 17 bases lay in between. CDR1 MGHRA and CDR2 YSYEKL come from the germline V gene. The length of the CDR3 is 16 residues. CDR3 amino acids: CASKTLPGTSTDTQYF. DNA for the CDR3: TGCGCCAGCAAAACCCTACCAGGAACTAGCACAGATACGCAGTATTTT.

This clonotype was counted a few times. V is TRBV12-3 or TRBV12-4 and J is TRBJ2-2; 13 bases match TRBD2. Trimming took 10 bases from V and 4 from J; bases not matched to a gene: 6. CDR3 size: 15 residues. CDR3 sequence (DNA): TGTGCCACGGAGACTAGCGGGGGGCGCACCGGGGAGCTGTTTTTT. It codes for CATETSGGRTGELFF.

This sequence joins TRBV12-3 or TRBV12-4 and TRBJ2-3; D unclear. Trimming shortened V by 3 bases and J by 4 bases, and 14 bases separated the two germline ends. The length of the CDR3 is 15 residues. In DNA, the CDR3 is TGTGCCAGCAGTTTCTCGGCATCGAGCGCAGATACGCAGTATTTT. Translating gives CASSFSASSADTQYF.

This clonotype was detected many times. The chain couples TRBV7-2 to TRBJ2-3; 11 bases align to TRBD2. CDR3 length: 15 residues. The ends lost 4 bases at V and 5 bases at J; junction bases unmatched: 5. Germline V gene lookup returns CDR1 SGHTA and CDR2 FQGNSA. Written as DNA, the CDR3 is TGTGCCAGCAGCTCCCAACTAGCGGGAGTAGATACGCAGTATTTT. Its translation is CASSSQLAGVDTQYF.

This clonotype was recorded at least ten times. The V call is TRBV9, the J call TRBJ2-7; D perhaps matches TRBD1 (5 bases). Per germline, CDR1 SGDLS and CDR2 YYNGEE. The CDR3 consists of 13 residues. V was shortened by 3 bases and J by 3 bases, with 10 bases between the two germline ends. CDR3 region: CASSAQRGYEQYF. The DNA of the CDR3 is TGTGCCAGCAGCGCCCAAAGGGGCTACGAGCAGTACTTC.

In its sample, this clonotype was seen many times. The CDR3 loop is CASSYQTDTQYF. CDR3 nucleotides: TGTGCCAGCAGTTACCAAACAGATACGCAGTATTTT. The chain employs TRBV6-2 or TRBV6-3 and TRBJ2-3; D is unresolved. This CDR3 has 12 amino acids. Trimming left V 2 bases short and J 3 bases short, with 3 bases between. Germline CDR1 reads MNHEY; CDR2 reads SVGEGT.

This clonotype was detected ten times or more. V and J are TRBV24-1 and TRBJ2-1; D is possibly TRBD1 (5 bases). Trimming cost V 4 bases and J 0 bases, with 15 bases left between them. This CDR3 has 17 residues. Germline CDR1 reads KGHDR; CDR2 reads SFDVKD. The CDR3 loop is CATSEHRLGRSYNEQFF. The CDR3 DNA sequence: TGTGCCACCAGTGAGCACAGACTGGGGCGCTCCTACAATGAGCAGTTCTTC.

Ten or more counts support this clonotype. The J gene is TRBJ1-1, the V gene TRBV9; 8 bases are shared with TRBD1. Germline V gene sequence: CDR1 SGDLS, CDR2 YYNGEE. With V trimmed by 2 bases and J by 0 bases, 0 bases remained unmatched. The CDR3 is 14 residues long. The CDR3 DNA reads as TGTGCCAGCAGCGTGGGACAGGTGAACACTGAAGCTTTCTTT. This translates into CASSVGQVNTEAFF.

Points on this clonotype: A single base separates this from a much larger clone, so it may be a read error. V and J are TRBV29-1 and TRBJ2-7; 7 bases are shared with TRBD1. This CDR3 has 15 residues. Germline values: CDR1 SQVTM, CDR2 ANQGSEA. The CDR3 sequence is CSVEVETGLSYGQYF. Here the CDR3 DNA reads TGCAGCGTTGAAGTTGAGACAGGGCTCTCCTACGGGCAGTACTTC.

This clonotype was picked up many times. The chain recombines TRBV5-4 with TRBJ2-2; 8 bases agree with TRBD2. V gave up 4 bases and J gave up 1 base; unmatched junction bases: 6. Germline V gene data show CDR1 as SGHNT and CDR2 as YYREEE (reference sequence). The CDR3 is 16 residues long. CDR3: CASSPGLAENTGELFF. CDR3 in DNA: TGTGCCAGCAGCCCCGGACTAGCTGAGAACACCGGGGAGCTGTTTTTT. The variable domain in full, completed from reference TRBV5-4 and TRBJ2-2, reads ETGVTQSPTHLIKTRGQQVTLRCSSQSGHNTVSWYQQALGQGPQFIFQYYREEENGRGNFPPRFSGLQFPNYSSELNVNALELDDSALYLCASSPGLAENTGELFFGEGSRLTVL.

This clonotype was detected ten times or more. This chain connects TRBV20-1 to TRBJ1-1; tentative D call: TRBD1 (5 bases). V was trimmed by 6 bases and J by 5 bases, leaving 10 bases between them. The CDR3 sequence is 11 residues long. Germline V gene data show CDR1 as DFQATT and CDR2 as SNEGSKA (reference sequence). The CDR3 here is CSAPRGTEAFF. The CDR3 bases are TGCAGTGCCCCACGGGGGACTGAAGCTTTCTTT.

Ten or more counts support this clonotype. The J gene is TRBJ1-2, the V gene TRBV30; D is ambiguous. The length of the CDR3 is 16 residues. Trimming took 2 bases from V and 4 from J, leaving 20 bases between them. CDR1 is GTSNPN, CDR2 SVGIG, per germline (reference sequence). The CDR3 reads CAWSPMRAPGGYGYTF. Here the CDR3 DNA reads TGTGCCTGGAGTCCCATGCGGGCCCCCGGTGGCTATGGCTACACCTTC.

The chain is built from TRBV9 and TRBJ2-3; D is unresolved. Looked up from germline, CDR1 is SGDLS and CDR2 is YYNGEE. The CDR3 has 15 amino acids. V was shortened by 0 bases and J by 6 bases, with 14 bases between the two germline ends. The CDR3 DNA is TGTGCCAGCAGCGTAGGTGGCACAGAGACGGATACGCAGTATTTT. It yields the protein CASSVGGTETDTQYF.

There are many counts of this clonotype. CDR3 region: CASSPLGSDTQYF. CDR3 in DNA: TGTGCCAGCAGTCCCCTCGGTTCAGATACGCAGTATTTT. The rearrangement uses TRBV6-5 and TRBJ2-3; D remains ambiguous. Deletions cut 5 bases from V and 4 bases from J, with 10 bases between. The CDR3 has 13 residues. The germline V gene has CDR1 MNHEY and CDR2 SVGAGI.

The rearrangement uses TRBV28 and TRBJ2-1; no reliable D call. This CDR3 is built from 12 residues. CDR1 and CDR2 from the germline V gene are MDHEN and SYDVKM. V was trimmed by 6 bases and J by 6 bases, leaving 9 bases between them. The CDR3 sequence: CASRVDINEQFF. CDR3 coding DNA: TGTGCCAGCAGGGTTGATATCAATGAGCAGTTCTTC.

Ten or more counts support this clonotype. The chain joins TRBV20-1 to TRBJ1-1; D may be TRBD1 (6 bases). The length of the CDR3 is 15 residues. Between the trimmed V and J ends, which lost 0 bases and 5 bases, there was a span of 16 bases. Germline loops: CDR1 DFQATT, CDR2 SNEGSKA (reference sequence). The CDR3 region has the DNA TGCAGTGCTAGAGATCGTCAGGGGTTGTTGACTGAAGCTTTCTTT. This gives the protein CSARDRQGLLTEAFF.

Concerning this clonotype itself: Just one base apart from a much larger clone, this may be a read error. V usage is TRBV30 and J usage is TRBJ2-3, with TRBD1 matching over 8 bases. Germline trimming cut 4 bases from V and 4 bases from J; bases unmatched to any gene: 7. The CDR3 is made up of 14 amino acids. In germline, CDR1 is GTSNPN, CDR2 SVGIG (reference sequence). The DNA for the CDR3 is TGTGCCTGGAACCAGGGGGCTAGCGCAGATACGCAGTATTTT. It specifies CAWNQGASADTQYF.

In this sample, this clonotype turned up a few times. The chain links TRBV30 to TRBJ1-2; D gene ambiguous. The V end lost 2 bases, the J end lost 3 bases, and 10 bases lay between the germline ends. The CDR3 contains 13 residues. Germline CDR1 is GTSNPN and CDR2 is SVGIG (reference sequence). DNA of the CDR3: TGTGCCTGGAGTCTCGGGGAGGACTATGGCTACACCTTC. This sequence encodes CAWSLGEDYGYTF.

To note about this clonotype: This likely comes from a read error, as the CDR3 has no conserved phenylalanine or tryptophan at its end. The V call is TRBV27, the J call TRBJ1-1; no definite D call. V shed 4 bases and J shed 5 bases, with 8 bases lying between them. The CDR3 is 12 amino acids. Germline CDR1 and CDR2: MNHEY and SMNVEV (reference sequence). The CDR3 sequence is CASSSGGTEAFL. The CDR3 DNA reads TGTGCCAGCAGTTCAGGAGGGACTGAAGCTTTCTTA.

This clonotype was found a few times. The chain employs TRBV28 and TRBJ1-3; D gene ambiguous. This CDR3 has 12 amino acids. V lost 4 bases to trimming and J lost 3 bases, with 4 bases between them. Germline V gives CDR1 MDHEN, CDR2 SYDVKM. CDR3 loop: CASSSIGNTIYF. The CDR3 DNA follows: TGTGCCAGCAGTTCAATTGGAAACACCATATATTTT.

A remark on this clonotype: With a much larger clone just one base away, this may be a read error. This rearrangement joins TRBV6-2 or TRBV6-3 to TRBJ1-1, with D possibly TRBD1 on 5 matching bases. Germline V gene data show CDR1 as MNHEY and CDR2 as SVGEGT. The CDR3 covers 13 residues. Trimming stripped 9 bases from V and 11 bases from J, with 22 bases between. In DNA form, the CDR3 reads TGTGCCAGTCCCTGGGACGAGAAAGATGATGCTTTCTTT. Translating gives CASPWDEKDDAFF.

At least ten counts were recorded for this clonotype. The CDR3 reads CASSLVQGYIGTQYF. CDR3 coding DNA: TGTGCCAGCAGCTTAGTTCAAGGGTATATTGGTACGCAGTATTTT. The chain joins TRBV7-9 to TRBJ2-3; D not resolved. Trimming shortened V by 1 base and J by 8 bases, and 16 bases separated the two germline ends. The CDR3 length is 15 residues. Germline V gene sequence: CDR1 SEHNR, CDR2 FQNEAQ (reference sequence).

Remarks on this clonotype: Just one base apart from a much larger clone, this may be a read error. The rearrangement links TRBV6-5 to TRBJ2-5; D remains unclear. The CDR3 length is 12 residues. V lost 7 bases and J 1 base, leaving 7 bases between the germline ends. Per germline, CDR1 MNHEY and CDR2 SVGAGI. CDR3 DNA sequence: TGTGCCAGCAACAGCTCCCAAGAGACCCAGTACTTC. Amino acid sequence: CASNSSQETQYF.